The 15 T cell receptor beta chains given below trace back to one sample, sequenced in a study of cytomegalovirus exposure and HLA in healthy donors. Use of 60 Vbeta and 13 Jbeta primers characterized the PCR. Only in-frame clones appear in the TCRdb table, and some are missing; sequencing was by immunoSEQ multiplex PCR. This sample yields 100,000 or so clones, of which about 80% are seen a single time; around 4% belongs to the top ten. Sequencing was carried out using PBMCs. These receptors were taken from a man aged 40-49 years in good health and CMV-seronegative.

This clone occurred a few times. V gene TRBV15 combines with J gene TRBJ1-1; a weak D match, TRBD1 (5 bases). There are 13 residues in the CDR3. From germline, CDR1 is LNHNV and CDR2 YYDKDF (reference sequence). V dropped 6 bases and J dropped 3 bases, with 11 bases sitting between them. The CDR3 sequence is CATRPKGDTEAFF. DNA of the CDR3: TGTGCCACCAGACCAAAAGGGGACACTGAAGCTTTCTTT.

V gene TRBV11-2 combines with J gene TRBJ2-6; 9 bases fit TRBD2. Germline CDR1 SGHAT, CDR2 FQNNGV. This CDR3 is 19 amino acids long. The ends lost 5 bases at V and 4 bases at J; junction bases unmatched: 15. This chain's CDR3 is CASSGLRGGGALGANVLTF. In DNA, the CDR3 is TGTGCCAGCAGCGGCCTTAGGGGCGGGGGGGCCCTCGGGGCCAACGTCCTGACTTTC.

This clone was detected only a few times. The J gene is TRBJ1-2, the V gene TRBV4-3; tentative D call: TRBD1 (6 bases). Trimming removed 2 bases at V and 0 bases at J, with 10 bases between. Germline V gene sequence: CDR1 LGHNA, CDR2 YSLEER. This CDR3 contains 15 residues. Here the CDR3 reads CASSQPGVPNYGYTF. Written as DNA, the CDR3 is TGCGCCAGCAGCCAACCAGGGGTTCCTAACTATGGCTACACCTTC.

With regard to this clone: The CDR3 end shows no conserved phenylalanine or tryptophan, and so a read error is likely. The rearrangement uses TRBV30 and TRBJ1-5; TRBD1 agrees at 7 bases. Per the germline V gene, CDR1 is GTSNPN and CDR2 is SVGIG (reference sequence). The CDR3 covers 18 residues. CDR3 coding DNA: TGCGCCTGGAACAAGGACAGGAGCCCTCTTTATAGCAATCAGCCCCAGCATTCT. Residues: CAWNKDRSPLYSNQPQHS.

The count of this clone is one. This chain connects TRBV7-4 to TRBJ2-4, with 10 bases lining up with TRBD1. The CDR3 is made up of 16 amino acids. Germline CDR1 reads SGHVT; CDR2 reads SQSDAQ. Trimming at V came to 2 bases and at J to 6 bases, leaving 7 bases not matched to a gene. The CDR3 sequence is CASSLRDRGYLNIQYF. As DNA, the CDR3 is TGTGCCAGCAGCTTAAGGGACAGGGGTTACTTAAACATTCAGTACTTC.

The chain carries TRBV4-2 and TRBJ2-5; 10 bases match TRBD2. The end of the DNA is better explained by TRBJ2-7, so the J call may be wrong. The CDR3 loop spans 15 amino acids. From germline, CDR1 is LGHNA and CDR2 YNFKEQ. The CDR3 DNA is TGTGCCAGCAGCCAAGAAGCGGGGGGGCTCTACGAGCAGTACTTC. It specifies CASSQEAGGLYEQYF.

The CDR3: CASSPDSLMETQYF. In nucleotides, the CDR3 is TGTGCCAGCTCACCGGACAGTTTAATGGAGACCCAGTACTTC. The chain has TRBV18 and TRBJ2-5, with D tentatively TRBD1 (6 bases). Trimming pared 3 bases from V and 5 bases from J, leaving 13 bases between. Germline CDR1 KGHSH, CDR2 LQKENI. The CDR3 is 14 amino acids.

The chain couples TRBV4-2 to TRBJ2-5, with 8 bases that match TRBD2. V shed 0 bases and J 1 base; nucleotides not matched to a gene: 7. The germline gives CDR1 LGHNA, CDR2 YNFKEQ. The CDR3 length is 17 residues. CDR3 bases: TGTGCCAGCAGCCAAGATGCCCAGCGGGGGCTCCAAGAGACCCAGTACTTC. It encodes CASSQDAQRGLQETQYF.

The chain links TRBV6-5 to TRBJ1-4; D remains ambiguous. The CDR3 has 16 amino acids. Germline CDR1 is MNHEY and CDR2 is SVGAGI. The V and J ends lost 0 bases and 6 bases respectively, with 14 bases between them. The DNA for the CDR3 is TGTGCCAGCAGTTACTCGTCGGCCGGAGGTTATGAAAAACTGTTTTTT. Translating gives CASSYSSAGGYEKLFF.

The genes are TRBV9 and TRBJ2-1; 8 bases agree with TRBD1. CDR1 is SGDLS, CDR2 YYNGEE, per germline. The CDR3 covers 15 residues. V shed 4 bases and J 1 base; nucleotides not matched to a gene: 4. The CDR3 spells CASSTDRGSYNEQFF. The CDR3 nucleotides read TGTGCCAGCAGCACCGACAGGGGTTCCTACAATGAGCAGTTCTTC.

This clone showed up just a few times. The gene calls are TRBV5-1 and TRBJ1-1, with 7 bases that match TRBD1. Germline loops: CDR1 SGHRS, CDR2 YFSETQ. J lost 6 bases, V lost 4 bases, and 6 bases had no gene match. The CDR3 sequence is 13 residues long. CDR3 sequence: CASSEQGMPEAFF. In DNA, the CDR3 is TGCGCCAGCAGCGAACAGGGGATGCCTGAAGCTTTCTTT.

This chain uses TRBV28 with TRBJ1-5; 7 bases are a match to TRBD1. The CDR3 length is 15 residues. Germline trimming cut 5 bases from V and 4 bases from J; bases unmatched to any gene: 8. CDR1 MDHEN and CDR2 SYDVKM come from the germline V gene. The CDR3 loop is CASSTTGAGNQPQHF. The CDR3 nucleotides read TGTGCCAGCAGTACCACAGGGGCAGGAAATCAGCCCCAGCATTTT.

The rearrangement links TRBV4-2 to TRBJ2-4; 15 nucleotides align to TRBD2. Germline loops: CDR1 LGHNA, CDR2 YNFKEQ. Trimming at V came to 0 bases and at J to 7 bases, leaving 10 bases not matched to a gene. The CDR3 has 19 residues. DNA of the CDR3: TGTGCCAGCAGCCAAGATGGAGGGGGACTAGCGGGGGGTGGGAACATTCAGTACTTC. Amino acids: CASSQDGGGLAGGGNIQYF.

The chain combines TRBV19 with TRBJ1-1; 7 bases agree with TRBD1. This CDR3 has 14 amino acids. Germline lookup yields CDR1 LNHDA and CDR2 SQIVND (reference sequence). V gave up 1 base and J gave up 4 bases; unmatched junction bases: 3. The CDR3 bases are TGTGCCAGTAGTATAGCCCCAGGGGGCACTGAAGCTTTCTTT. It yields the protein CASSIAPGGTEAFF. The full variable domain, its missing parts supplied by reference TRBV19 and TRBJ1-1, is DGGITQSPKYLFRKEGQNVTLSCEQNLNHDAMYWYRQDPGQGLRLIYYSQIVNDFQKGDIAEGYSVSREKKESFPLTVTSAQKNPTAFYLCASSIAPGGTEAFFGQGTRLTVV.

The rearrangement joins TRBV4-3 to TRBJ2-3; 9 nucleotides line up with TRBD2. CDR1 is LGHNA, CDR2 YSLEER, per germline. CDR3 length: 17 amino acids. J lost 4 bases, V lost 0 bases, and 8 bases had no gene match. The CDR3 region is CASSQDLAGGRPDTQYF. The CDR3 DNA reads TGCGCCAGCAGCCAAGATCTGGCGGGGGGGCGGCCAGATACGCAGTATTTT.